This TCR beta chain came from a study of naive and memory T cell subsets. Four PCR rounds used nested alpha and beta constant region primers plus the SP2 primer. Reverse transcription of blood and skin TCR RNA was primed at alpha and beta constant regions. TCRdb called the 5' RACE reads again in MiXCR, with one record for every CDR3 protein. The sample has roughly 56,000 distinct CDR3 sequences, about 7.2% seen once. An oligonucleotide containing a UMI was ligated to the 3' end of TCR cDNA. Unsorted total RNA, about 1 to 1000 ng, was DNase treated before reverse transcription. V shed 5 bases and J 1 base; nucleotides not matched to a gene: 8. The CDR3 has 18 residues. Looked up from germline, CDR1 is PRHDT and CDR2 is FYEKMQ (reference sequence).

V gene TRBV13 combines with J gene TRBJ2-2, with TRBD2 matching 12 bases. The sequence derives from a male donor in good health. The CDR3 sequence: CASSGRPSGRGNTGELFF. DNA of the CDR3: TGTGCCAGCAGCGGACGTCCTAGCGGGAGGGGGAACACCGGGGAGCTGTTTTTT.